The text below deals with one T cell receptor (beta chain). Looked up from germline, CDR1 is MNHNY and CDR2 is SVGAGI (reference sequence). This CDR3 is built from 14 residues. V was shortened by 2 bases and J by 3 bases, with 7 bases between the two germline ends. This record belongs to a study of blood T cell repertoires in COVID-19. The overall study: From the United States, Italy and Spain came samples of acute and convalescent COVID-19.

Source study methods: Estimated nucleated cell counts came from reference gene primer amplification. The assay was immunoSEQ multiplex PCR, and TCRdb's table has in-frame clones only and misses some. That table is the source of V, J and clone size, and D and trimming were worked out from the DNA. The table shows about 200,000 clones, with roughly 80% occurring only once. Sequenced input: peripheral blood. The sequence derives from a woman over 75 with acute or convalescent COVID-19. The chain combines TRBV6-6 with TRBJ1-4; a weak D match, TRBD1 (5 bases). The CDR3 DNA reads as TGTGCCAGCAGTTACCCACAGGCTAATGAAAAACTGTTTTTT. Translating gives CASSYPQANEKLFF.